This T cell receptor beta chain was identified in a study of blood T cell repertoires in COVID-19. Study information: Whether acute or convalescent, the COVID-19 samples came from the United States, Italy and Spain. PBMCs, B-cell-depleted T cells, or T cells provided the cDNA or gDNA that made up the material.

Seattle patients were enrolled during active infection and followed longitudinally. Per the germline V gene, CDR1 is SGHRS and CDR2 is YFSETQ. The CDR3 is made up of 13 amino acids. Trimming left V 0 bases short and J 5 bases short, with 6 bases between. Authors' analysis steps: Estimation of nucleated cell counts relied on the amplification of reference gene primers. Only in-frame clones appear in the TCRdb table, and some are missing; sequencing was by immunoSEQ multiplex PCR. V and J calls and clone size come straight from that table; D and trimming were deduced from the DNA. The sample shows about 160,000 clones, over 75% of them seen only once.

Sequencing was performed on peripheral blood. The source is a man older than 75 with COVID-19, enrolled during active disease. The chain carries TRBV5-1 and TRBJ1-5; D remains unclear. CDR3 DNA sequence: TGCGCCAGCAGCTTGGAGCGCGATCAGCCCCAGCATTTT. Its protein is CASSLERDQPQHF.